Below are 3 T cell receptor beta chains sequenced from a single sample in a study of blood T cell repertoires in COVID-19. Here immunoSEQ multiplex PCR was the method, and the copy in TCRdb shows in-frame clones only, minus some. The table lists 150,000 to 200,000 clones, roughly 82% of them singletons. Material: peripheral blood. These receptors were taken from a woman aged 35 to 49 with COVID-19, enrolled during active disease.

The rearrangement joins TRBV28 to TRBJ1-2, with D tentatively TRBD1 (6 bases). The CDR3 sequence is 14 residues long. Germline-derived CDR1 and CDR2 are MDHEN and SYDVKM. The V end was cut by 2 bases, the J end by 4 bases, with 11 bases between. The CDR3 coding sequence is TGTGCCAGCAGTTTAGATCAGGGGCCCTATGGCTACACCTTC. It encodes CASSLDQGPYGYTF.

The sample holds a few counts of this clone. The chain links TRBV5-8 to TRBJ2-7, with TRBD2 as a possible D gene (5 bases). The CDR3 is made up of 15 amino acids. Trimming pared 2 bases from V and 1 base from J, leaving 13 bases between. From germline, CDR1 is SGHTS and CDR2 YDEGEE. The chain's CDR3 is CASSFFQRKSYEQYF. The CDR3 DNA sequence: TGTGCCAGCAGCTTCTTCCAGCGGAAGTCCTACGAGCAGTACTTC.

The J gene is TRBJ1-4, the V gene TRBV13; D possibly corresponds to TRBD1 (6 bases). This CDR3 has 14 amino acids. Per germline, CDR1 PRHDT and CDR2 FYEKMQ (reference sequence). Deletions cut 5 bases from V and 7 bases from J, with 14 bases between. Here the CDR3 reads CASSRSRGGEKLFF. The CDR3 DNA reads TGTGCCAGCAGCCGATCAAGGGGGGGTGAAAAACTGTTTTTT.